This TCR beta chain was identified in a study of cytomegalovirus exposure and HLA in healthy donors. The CDR3 length is 14 residues. With 2 bases removed from V and 2 bases from J, the gap between germline ends came to 9 bases. In germline, CDR1 is SGDLS, CDR2 YYNGEE. The PCR contained 60 Vbeta and 13 Jbeta primers. Method: immunoSEQ multiplex PCR; TCRdb's copy keeps in-frame clones and lacks some. This repertoire shows 75,000 to 90,000 clones, around 79% found once; its top ten account for roughly 12%. The TCR was taken from a human donor in good health. Material: PBMCs. This chain links TRBV9 with TRBJ2-3; a possible D gene is TRBD2 (6 bases). The CDR3 bases are TGTGCCAGCAGCGTCCGGGGGAACACAGATACGCAGTATTTT. This codes for CASSVRGNTDTQYF. Together with reference TRBV9 and TRBJ2-3, the CDR3 gives the full variable domain: DSGVTQTPKHLITATGQRVTLRCSPRSGDLSVYWYQQSLDQGLQFLIQYYNGEERAKGNILERFSAQQFPDLHSELNLSSLELGDSALYFCASSVRGNTDTQYFGPGTRLTVL.